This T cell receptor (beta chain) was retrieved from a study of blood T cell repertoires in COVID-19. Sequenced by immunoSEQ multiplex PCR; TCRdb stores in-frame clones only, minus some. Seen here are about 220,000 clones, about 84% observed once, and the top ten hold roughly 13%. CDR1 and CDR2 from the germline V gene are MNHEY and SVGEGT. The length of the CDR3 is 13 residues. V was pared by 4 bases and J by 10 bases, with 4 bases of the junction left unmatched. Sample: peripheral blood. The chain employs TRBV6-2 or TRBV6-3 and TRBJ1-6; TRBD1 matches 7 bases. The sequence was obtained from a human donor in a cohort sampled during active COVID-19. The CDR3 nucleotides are TGTGCCAGCAGTTGGGACAGTGGGTCACCCCTCCACTTT. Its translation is CASSWDSGSPLHF.